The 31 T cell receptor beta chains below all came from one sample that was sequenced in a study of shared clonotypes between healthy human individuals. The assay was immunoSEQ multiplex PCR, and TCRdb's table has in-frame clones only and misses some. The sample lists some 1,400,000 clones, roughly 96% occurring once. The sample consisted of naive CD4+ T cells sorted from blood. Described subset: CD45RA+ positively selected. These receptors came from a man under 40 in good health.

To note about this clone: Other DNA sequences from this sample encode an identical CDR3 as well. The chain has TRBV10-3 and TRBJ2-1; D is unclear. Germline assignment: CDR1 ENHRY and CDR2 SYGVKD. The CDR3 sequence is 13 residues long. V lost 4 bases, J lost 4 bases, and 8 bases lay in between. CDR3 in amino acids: CAISGRVYNEQFF. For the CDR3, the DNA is TGTGCCATCAGTGGGCGAGTTTACAATGAGCAGTTCTTC.

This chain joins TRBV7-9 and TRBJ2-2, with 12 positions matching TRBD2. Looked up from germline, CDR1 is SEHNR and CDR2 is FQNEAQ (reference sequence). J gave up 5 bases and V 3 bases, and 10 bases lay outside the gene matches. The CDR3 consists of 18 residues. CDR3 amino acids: CASSLDPGLAGGTGELFF. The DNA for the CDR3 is TGTGCCAGCAGCTTGGACCCGGGACTAGCGGGTGGGACCGGGGAGCTGTTTTTT.

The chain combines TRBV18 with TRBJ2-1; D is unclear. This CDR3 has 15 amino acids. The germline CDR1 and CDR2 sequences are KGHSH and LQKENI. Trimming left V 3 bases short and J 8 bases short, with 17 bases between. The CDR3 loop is CASSPKSSPGHEQFF. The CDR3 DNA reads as TGTGCCAGCTCACCTAAGAGCAGTCCCGGGCATGAGCAGTTCTTC. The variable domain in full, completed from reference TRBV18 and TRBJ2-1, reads NAGVMQNPRHLVRRRGQEARLRCSPMKGHSHVYWYRQLPEEGLKFMVYLQKENIIDESGMPKERFSAEFPKEGPSILRIQQVVRGDSAAYFCASSPKSSPGHEQFFGPGTRLTVL.

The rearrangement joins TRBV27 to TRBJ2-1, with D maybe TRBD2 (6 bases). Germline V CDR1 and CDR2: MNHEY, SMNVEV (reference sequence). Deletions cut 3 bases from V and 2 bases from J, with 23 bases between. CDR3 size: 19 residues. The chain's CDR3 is CASSFRGSWGLSTYNEQFF. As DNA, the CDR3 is TGTGCCAGCAGTTTTCGTGGGAGCTGGGGACTGAGTACCTACAATGAGCAGTTCTTC.

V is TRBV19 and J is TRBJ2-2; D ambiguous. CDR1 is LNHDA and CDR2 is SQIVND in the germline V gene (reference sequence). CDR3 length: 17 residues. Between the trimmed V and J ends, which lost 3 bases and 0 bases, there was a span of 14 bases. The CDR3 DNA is TGTGCCAGTAGTATCAATCCCCACCCCGCGAACACCGGGGAGCTGTTTTTT. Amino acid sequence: CASSINPHPANTGELFF. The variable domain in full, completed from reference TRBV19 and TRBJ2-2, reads DGGITQSPKYLFRKEGQNVTLSCEQNLNHDAMYWYRQDPGQGLRLIYYSQIVNDFQKGDIAEGYSVSREKKESFPLTVTSAQKNPTAFYLCASSINPHPANTGELFFGEGSRLTVL.

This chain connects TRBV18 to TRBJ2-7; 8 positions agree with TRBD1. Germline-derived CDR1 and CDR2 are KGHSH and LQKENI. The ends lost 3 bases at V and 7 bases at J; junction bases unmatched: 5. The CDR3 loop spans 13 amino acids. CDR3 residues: CASSPGQDSEQYF. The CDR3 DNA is TGTGCCAGCTCACCGGGACAGGACTCGGAGCAGTACTTC.

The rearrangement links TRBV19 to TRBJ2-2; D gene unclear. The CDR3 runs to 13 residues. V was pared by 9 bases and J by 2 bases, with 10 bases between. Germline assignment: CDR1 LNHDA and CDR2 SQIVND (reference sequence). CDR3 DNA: TGTGCCAGCGCCCGGCCCAACACCGGGGAGCTGTTTTTT. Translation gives CASARPNTGELFF.

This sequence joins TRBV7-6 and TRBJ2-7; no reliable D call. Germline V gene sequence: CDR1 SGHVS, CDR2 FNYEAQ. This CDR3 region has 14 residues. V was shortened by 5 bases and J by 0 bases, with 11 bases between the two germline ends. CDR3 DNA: TGTGCCAGCAGCCCACGGACCAGCTCCTACGAGCAGTACTTC. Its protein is CASSPRTSSYEQYF.

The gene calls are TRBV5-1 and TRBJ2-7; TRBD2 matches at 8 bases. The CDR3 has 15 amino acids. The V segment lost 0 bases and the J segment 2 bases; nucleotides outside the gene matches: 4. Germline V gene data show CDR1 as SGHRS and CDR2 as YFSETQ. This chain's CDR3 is CASSLEGGGTYEQYF. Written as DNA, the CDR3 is TGCGCCAGCAGCTTGGAGGGCGGGGGGACCTACGAGCAGTACTTC.

CDR3 sequence: CASSFWGLAGTGAPYEQYF. The CDR3 region has the DNA TGTGCCAGCAGTTTCTGGGGACTAGCGGGAACTGGGGCCCCCTACGAGCAGTACTTC. The V and J genes are TRBV27 and TRBJ2-7; 13 nucleotides align to TRBD2. Trimming cost V 3 bases and J 2 bases; bases outside gene matches: 13. This CDR3 has 19 residues. CDR1 is MNHEY and CDR2 is SMNVEV in the germline V gene (reference sequence).

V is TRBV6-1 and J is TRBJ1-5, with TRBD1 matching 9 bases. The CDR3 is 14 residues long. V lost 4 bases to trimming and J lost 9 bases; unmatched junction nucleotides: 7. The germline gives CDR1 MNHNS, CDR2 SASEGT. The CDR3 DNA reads TGTGCCAGCAGTGGAGGACAGGGGATAGGGCCCCAGCATTTT. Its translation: CASSGGQGIGPQHF.

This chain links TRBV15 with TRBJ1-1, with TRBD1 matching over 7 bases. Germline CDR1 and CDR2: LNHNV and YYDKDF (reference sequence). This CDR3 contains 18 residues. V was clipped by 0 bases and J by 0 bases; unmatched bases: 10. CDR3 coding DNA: TGTGCCACCAGCAGAGATCGGGTTCAAGGGGGCCTGAACACTGAAGCTTTCTTT. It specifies CATSRDRVQGGLNTEAFF.

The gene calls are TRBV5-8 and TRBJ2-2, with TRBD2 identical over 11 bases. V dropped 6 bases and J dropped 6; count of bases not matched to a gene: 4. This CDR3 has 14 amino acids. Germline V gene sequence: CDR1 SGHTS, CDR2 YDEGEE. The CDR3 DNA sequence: TGTGCCAGCAAACTAGCGGGAGTGGCCGGGGAGCTGTTTTTT. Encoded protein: CASKLAGVAGELFF.

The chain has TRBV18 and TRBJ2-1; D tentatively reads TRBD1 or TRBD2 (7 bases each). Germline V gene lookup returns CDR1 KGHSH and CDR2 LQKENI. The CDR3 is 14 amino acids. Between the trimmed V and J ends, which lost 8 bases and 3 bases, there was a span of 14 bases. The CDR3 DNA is TGTGCCAGCCGCCAGGGGGGGGGCTACAATGAGCAGTTCTTC. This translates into CASRQGGGYNEQFF.

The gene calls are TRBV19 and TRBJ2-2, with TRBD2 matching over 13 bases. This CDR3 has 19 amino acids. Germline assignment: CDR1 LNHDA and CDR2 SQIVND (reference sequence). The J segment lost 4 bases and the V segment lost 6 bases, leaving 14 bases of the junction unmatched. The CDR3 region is CASSTLGLAGRRITGELFF. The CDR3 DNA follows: TGTGCCAGTAGCACGCTGGGACTAGCGGGACGTCGGATCACCGGGGAGCTGTTTTTT. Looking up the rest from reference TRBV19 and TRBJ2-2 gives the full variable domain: DGGITQSPKYLFRKEGQNVTLSCEQNLNHDAMYWYRQDPGQGLRLIYYSQIVNDFQKGDIAEGYSVSREKKESFPLTVTSAQKNPTAFYLCASSTLGLAGRRITGELFFGEGSRLTVL.

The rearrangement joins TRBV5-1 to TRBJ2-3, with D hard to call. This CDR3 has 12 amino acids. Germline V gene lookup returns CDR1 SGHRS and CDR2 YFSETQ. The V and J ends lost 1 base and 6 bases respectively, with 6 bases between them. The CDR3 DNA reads TGCGCCAGCAGCTTGCCCCAGGATACGCAGTATTTT. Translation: CASSLPQDTQYF.

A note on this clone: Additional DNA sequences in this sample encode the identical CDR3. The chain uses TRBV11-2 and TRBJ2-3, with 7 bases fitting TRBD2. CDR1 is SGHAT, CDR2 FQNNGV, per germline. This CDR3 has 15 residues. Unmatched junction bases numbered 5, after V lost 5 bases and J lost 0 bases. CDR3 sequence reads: CASSSGTRSTDTQYF. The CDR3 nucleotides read TGTGCCAGCAGCAGCGGGACCCGGAGCACAGATACGCAGTATTTT.

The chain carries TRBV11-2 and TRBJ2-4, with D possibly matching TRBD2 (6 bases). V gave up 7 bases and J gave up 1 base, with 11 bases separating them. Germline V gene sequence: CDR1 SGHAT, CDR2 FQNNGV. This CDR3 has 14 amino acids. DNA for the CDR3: TGTGCCAGCAACGGGGGAAGTGCCAAAAACATTCAGTACTTC. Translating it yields CASNGGSAKNIQYF.

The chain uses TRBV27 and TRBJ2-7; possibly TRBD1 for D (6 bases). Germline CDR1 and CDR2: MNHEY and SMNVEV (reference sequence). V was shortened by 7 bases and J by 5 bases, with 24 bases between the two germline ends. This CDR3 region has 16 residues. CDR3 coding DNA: TGTGCCAGCAAAGCTATCAGGGGTCGGAGTAGGAACGAGCAGTACTTC. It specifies CASKAIRGRSRNEQYF.

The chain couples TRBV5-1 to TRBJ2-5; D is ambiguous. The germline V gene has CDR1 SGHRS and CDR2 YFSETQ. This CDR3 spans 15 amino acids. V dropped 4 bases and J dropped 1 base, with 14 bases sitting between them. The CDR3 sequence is CASSPAPKPQETQYF. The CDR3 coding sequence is TGCGCCAGCAGCCCCGCCCCTAAGCCCCAAGAGACCCAGTACTTC. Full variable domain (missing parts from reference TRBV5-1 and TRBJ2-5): KAGVTQTPRYLIKTRGQQVTLSCSPISGHRSVSWYQQTPGQGLQFLFEYFSETQRNKGNFPGRFSGRQFSNSRSEMNVSTLELGDSALYLCASSPAPKPQETQYFGPGTRLLVL.

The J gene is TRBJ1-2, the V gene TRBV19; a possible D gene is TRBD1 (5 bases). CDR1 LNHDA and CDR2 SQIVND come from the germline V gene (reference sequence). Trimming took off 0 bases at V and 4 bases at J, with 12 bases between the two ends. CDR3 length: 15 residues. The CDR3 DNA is TGTGCCAGTAGTATAGATCTTCAGGGTTTCTATGGCTACACCTTC. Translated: CASSIDLQGFYGYTF.

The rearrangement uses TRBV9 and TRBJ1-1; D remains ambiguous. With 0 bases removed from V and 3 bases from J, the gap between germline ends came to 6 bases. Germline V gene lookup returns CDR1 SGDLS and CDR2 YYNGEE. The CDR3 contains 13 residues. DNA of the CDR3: TGTGCCAGCAGCGTAGCTACAGACACTGAAGCTTTCTTT. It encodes CASSVATDTEAFF. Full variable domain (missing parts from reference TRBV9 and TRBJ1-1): DSGVTQTPKHLITATGQRVTLRCSPRSGDLSVYWYQQSLDQGLQFLIQYYNGEERAKGNILERFSAQQFPDLHSELNLSSLELGDSALYFCASSVATDTEAFFGQGTRLTVV.

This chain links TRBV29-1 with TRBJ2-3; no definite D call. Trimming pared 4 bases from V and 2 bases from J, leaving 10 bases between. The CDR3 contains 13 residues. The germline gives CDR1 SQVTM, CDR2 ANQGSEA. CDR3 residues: CSVALGNTDTQYF. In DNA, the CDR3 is TGCAGCGTTGCGCTGGGGAACACAGATACGCAGTATTTT.

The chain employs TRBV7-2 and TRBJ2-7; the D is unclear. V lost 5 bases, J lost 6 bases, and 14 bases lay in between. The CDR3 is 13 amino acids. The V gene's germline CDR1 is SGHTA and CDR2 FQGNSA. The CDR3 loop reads CASSPWREVEQYF. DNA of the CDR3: TGTGCCAGCAGCCCTTGGCGAGAGGTCGAGCAGTACTTC.

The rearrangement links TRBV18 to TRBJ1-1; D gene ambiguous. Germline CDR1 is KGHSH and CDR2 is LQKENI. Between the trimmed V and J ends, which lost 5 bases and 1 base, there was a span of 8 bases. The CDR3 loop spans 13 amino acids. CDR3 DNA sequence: TGTGCCAGCTCAGGGAAAGGGAACACTGAAGCTTTCTTT. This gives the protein CASSGKGNTEAFF.

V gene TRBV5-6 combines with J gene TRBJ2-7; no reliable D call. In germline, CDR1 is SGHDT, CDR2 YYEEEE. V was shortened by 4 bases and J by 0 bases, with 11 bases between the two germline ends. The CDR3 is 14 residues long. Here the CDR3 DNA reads TGTGCCAGCAGCCCCCGACGCCGCTCCTACGAGCAGTACTTC. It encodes CASSPRRRSYEQYF.

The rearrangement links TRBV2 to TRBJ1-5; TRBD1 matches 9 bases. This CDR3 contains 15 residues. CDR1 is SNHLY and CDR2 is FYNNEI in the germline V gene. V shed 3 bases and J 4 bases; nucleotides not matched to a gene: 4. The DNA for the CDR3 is TGTGCCAGCAGTGAGGACAGGGGCCGGAATCAGCCCCAGCATTTT. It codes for CASSEDRGRNQPQHF.

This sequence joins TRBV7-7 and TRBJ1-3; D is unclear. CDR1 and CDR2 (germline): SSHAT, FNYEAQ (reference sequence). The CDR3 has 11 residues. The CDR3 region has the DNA TGTGCTGTACTACTTGGAAACACCATATATTTT. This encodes CAVLLGNTIYF. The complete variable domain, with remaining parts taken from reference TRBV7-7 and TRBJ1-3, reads GAGVSQSPRYKVTKRGQDVTLRCDPISSHATLYWYQQALGQGPEFLTYFNYEAQPDKSGLPSDRFSAERPEGSISTLTIQRTEQRDSAMYRCAVLLGNTIYFGEGSWLTVV.

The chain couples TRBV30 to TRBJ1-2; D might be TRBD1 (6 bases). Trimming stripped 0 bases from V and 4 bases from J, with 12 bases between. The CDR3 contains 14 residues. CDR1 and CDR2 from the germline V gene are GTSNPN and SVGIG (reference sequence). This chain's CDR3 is CAWSVVTGRYGYTF. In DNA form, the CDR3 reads TGTGCCTGGAGTGTAGTAACAGGGCGCTATGGCTACACCTTC.

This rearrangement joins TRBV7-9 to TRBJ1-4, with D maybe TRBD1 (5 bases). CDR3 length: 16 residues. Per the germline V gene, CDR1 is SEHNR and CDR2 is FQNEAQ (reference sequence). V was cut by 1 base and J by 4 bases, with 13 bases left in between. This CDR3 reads CASSLVSWGSNEKLFF. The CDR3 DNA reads TGTGCCAGCAGCTTAGTCAGTTGGGGCAGTAATGAAAAACTGTTTTTT.

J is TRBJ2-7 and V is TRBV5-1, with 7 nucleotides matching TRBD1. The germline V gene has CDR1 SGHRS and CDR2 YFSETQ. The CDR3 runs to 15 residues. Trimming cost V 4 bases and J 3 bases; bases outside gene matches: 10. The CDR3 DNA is TGCGCCAGCAGCCCTACCCGACAGGGACGCTACGAGCAGTACTTC. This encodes CASSPTRQGRYEQYF.